This is a list of T cell receptor beta chains from one sample in a study of neurological immune-mediated disorders. One entry per CDR3 protein results from TCRdb running MiXCR on the 5' RACE reads. The table lists roughly 56,000 distinct CDR3 sequences, about 3.3% of them singletons. The sample consisted of PBMCs. These receptor sequences come from an older woman with multiple sclerosis. The CDR3 runs from the conserved cysteine through the conserved F or W. D genes are given only for firm matches. For some rows the clone size is stated as once, few or many, or as a class when expanded; others skip it.

J	D	V	size	CDR3	DNA
TRBJ2-1	.	TRBV20-1	many	CSARAPRRTDEQFF	TGCAGTGCTAGAGCCCCCCGACGGACGGATGAGCAGTTCTTC
TRBJ2-7	.	TRBV28	.	CASSFPLSWGASSYEQYF	TGTGCCAGCAGTTTCCCCCTCTCGTGGGGGGCGAGCTCCTACGAGCAGTACTTC
TRBJ2-7	TRBD1	TRBV29-1	many	CSAHRDRDSYEQYF	TGCAGCGCCCACCGGGACAGGGACTCCTACGAGCAGTACTTC
TRBJ1-2	.	TRBV7-8	many	CASSPGPTNYGYTF	TGTGCCAGCAGCCCTGGACCTACCAACTATGGCTACACCTTC
TRBJ2-1	TRBD1	TRBV2	many	CASSERGRLEQFF	TGTGCCAGCAGTGAAAGGGGGCGCTTGGAGCAGTTCTTC
TRBJ1-2	.	TRBV20-1	many	CSARDLSGGRANYGYTF	TGCAGTGCTAGAGACTTGTCGGGGGGCCGAGCTAACTATGGCTACACCTTC
TRBJ2-1	.	TRBV5-1	many	CASSLHRNEQFF	TGCGCCAGCAGCCTCCACCGGAATGAGCAGTTCTTC
TRBJ2-7	.	TRBV6-5	many	CASQGFLGGGYEQYF	TGTGCCAGCCAAGGCTTCCTGGGTGGGGGCTACGAGCAGTACTTC
TRBJ1-2	.	TRBV12-3/TRBV12-4	many	CASSLHRAHYGYTF	TGTGCCAGCAGTTTACACAGGGCCCACTATGGCTACACCTTC
TRBJ2-7	.	TRBV7-9	many	CASSFHTGIIPYEQYF	TGTGCCAGCAGCTTCCATACAGGGATCATCCCCTACGAGCAGTACTTC
TRBJ2-7	.	TRBV12-3/TRBV12-4	many	CASSLRSGVGYEQYF	TGTGCCAGCAGCTTGAGATCAGGGGTTGGCTACGAGCAGTACTTC
TRBJ1-2	.	TRBV20-1	many	CSAPPFGQLGGYTF	TGCAGTGCCCCTCCCTTCGGACAGCTTGGAGGCTACACCTTC
TRBJ2-1	.	TRBV15	many	CATSRARLNEQFF	TGTGCCACCAGCAGAGCGCGGTTGAATGAGCAGTTCTTC
TRBJ2-3	TRBD2	TRBV28	many	CASSPHSGRGPDTQYF	TGTGCCAGCAGTCCACATAGCGGGAGGGGCCCAGATACGCAGTATTTT
TRBJ1-1	.	TRBV28	many	CASSFLSGEAFF	TGTGCCAGCAGTTTCCTATCGGGGGAAGCTTTCTTT
TRBJ2-6	.	TRBV7-6	many	CASSFSNSGANVLTF	TGTGCCAGCAGCTTTTCTAACTCTGGGGCCAACGTCCTGACTTTC
TRBJ2-1	TRBD2	TRBV10-3	few	CAITPGGHYNEQFF	TGTGCCATCACACCGGGAGGCCACTACAATGAGCAGTTCTTC
TRBJ2-3	.	TRBV7-2	.	CASSHPRDTQYF	TGTGCCAGCAGCCACCCAAGGGATACGCAGTATTTT
TRBJ2-5	TRBD1	TRBV5-1	many	CASSRGTGDEAQYF	TGCGCCAGCAGCAGGGGGACAGGGGACGAGGCCCAGTACTTC
TRBJ1-2	.	TRBV12-3/TRBV12-4	many	CASSHRAEYGYTF	TGTGCCAGCAGTCACAGGGCTGAATATGGCTACACCTTC
TRBJ1-5	.	TRBV7-8	many	CASSLRDWGIQPQHF	TGTGCCAGCAGCTTAAGGGATTGGGGGATTCAGCCCCAGCATTTT
TRBJ2-2	.	TRBV5-1	many	CASCLGASNTGELFF	TGCGCCAGCTGCCTGGGAGCCTCGAACACCGGGGAGCTGTTTTTT
TRBJ2-3	.	TRBV5-1	many	CASSISADTQYF	TGCGCCAGCAGCATTTCCGCAGATACGCAGTATTTT
TRBJ1-2	.	TRBV20-1	many	CSASEAAYGYTF	TGCAGTGCTAGTGAGGCAGCTTATGGCTACACCTTC
TRBJ2-1	TRBD1	TRBV4-1	many	CASSQHGQGDNEQFF	TGCGCCAGCAGCCAACACGGACAGGGGGACAATGAGCAGTTCTTC
TRBJ1-4	.	TRBV9	many	CASSEGATNEKLFF	TGTGCCAGCAGCGAGGGGGCAACTAATGAAAAACTGTTTTTT
TRBJ1-4	.	TRBV7-8	many	CASSLARGATNEKLFF	TGTGCCAGCAGCTTAGCGAGGGGAGCAACTAATGAAAAACTGTTTTTT
TRBJ1-4	TRBD1	TRBV4-1	many	CASSQVSRGGSEKLFF	TGCGCCAGCAGCCAAGTCAGCAGGGGGGGTAGTGAAAAACTGTTTTTT
TRBJ2-7	.	TRBV20-1	many	CSARKAGPSYEQYF	TGCAGTGCTAGAAAGGCAGGCCCCAGTTACGAGCAGTACTTC
TRBJ2-1	TRBD2	TRBV7-2	many	CASSLAWYRRGSTSGRPNEQFF	TGTGCCAGCAGCTTAGCGTGGTATCGTAGGGGGAGCACTAGCGGGAGACCAAATGAGCAGTTCTTC
TRBJ1-2	TRBD1	TRBV6-2/TRBV6-3	many	CASRATGNYGYTF	TGTGCCAGCAGAGCGACAGGGAACTATGGCTACACCTTC
TRBJ2-3	.	TRBV7-8	many	CASSLALVTDTQYF	TGTGCCAGCAGCTTAGCGCTAGTCACAGATACGCAGTATTTT
TRBJ1-3	.	TRBV2	many	CASSVGATIPGNTIYF	TGTGCCAGCAGTGTGGGGGCTACGATCCCTGGAAACACCATATATTTT
TRBJ1-3	.	TRBV20-1	many	CSAPRAGSGNTIYF	TGCAGTGCCCCCCGGGCGGGCTCTGGAAACACCATATATTTT
TRBJ2-1	TRBD1	TRBV6-4	many	CASSRTGGNNEQFF	TGTGCCAGCAGTAGGACAGGGGGGAACAATGAGCAGTTCTTC
TRBJ2-1	.	TRBV5-1	many	CASSLSGWGNEQFF	TGCGCCAGCAGCTTGAGCGGGTGGGGGAATGAGCAGTTCTTC
TRBJ2-3	.	TRBV5-6	many	CASSPVGHTDTQYF	TGTGCCAGCAGCCCGGTTGGACACACAGATACGCAGTATTTT
TRBJ2-5	.	TRBV12-3/TRBV12-4	many	CASSFSGGGETQYF	TGTGCCAGCAGTTTTTCGGGGGGCGGGGAGACCCAGTACTTC
TRBJ2-5	.	TRBV20-1	many	CSAARETQYF	TGCAGTGCTGCGCGGGAGACCCAGTACTTC
TRBJ2-3	.	TRBV6-5	many	CASRTVSTDTQYF	TGTGCCAGCAGGACAGTTAGCACAGATACGCAGTATTTT
TRBJ1-5	TRBD1	TRBV10-3	many	CAIRGQSNQPQHF	TGTGCCATCCGGGGACAGAGCAATCAGCCCCAGCATTTT
TRBJ1-4	.	TRBV5-1	many	CASSFGASNEKLFF	TGCGCCAGCAGCTTCGGGGCCTCAAATGAAAAACTGTTTTTT
TRBJ2-2	.	TRBV4-1	many	CASSPRRTGELFF	TGCGCCAGCAGCCCCCGGCGCACCGGGGAGCTGTTTTTT
TRBJ2-2	.	TRBV12-3/TRBV12-4	many	CASSSGIKLGELFF	TGTGCCAGCAGCTCCGGGATCAAATTGGGGGAGCTGTTTTTT
TRBJ1-5	.	TRBV20-1	many	CSARWPGEAQPQHF	TGCAGTGCTAGATGGCCAGGGGAGGCTCAGCCCCAGCATTTT
TRBJ1-5	.	TRBV5-1	many	CASSQPGRIFNQPQHF	TGCGCCAGCAGCCAGCCGGGACGGATTTTCAATCAGCCCCAGCATTTT
TRBJ2-7	TRBD2	TRBV5-1	many	CASSFLAGGRYEQYF	TGCGCCAGCAGCTTTCTAGCGGGAGGCAGGTACGAGCAGTACTTC
TRBJ1-2	.	TRBV5-1	.	CASSRDRWFGYGYTF	TGCGCCAGCAGCCGCGACAGGTGGTTTGGCTATGGCTACACCTTC
TRBJ1-5	.	TRBV20-1	many	CSARDSGRSNQPQHF	TGCAGTGCTAGAGATTCCGGGAGGAGCAATCAGCCCCAGCATTTT
TRBJ2-3	TRBD1	TRBV4-1	many	CASRGQAGDTQYF	TGCGCCAGCCGTGGACAGGCAGGCGATACGCAGTATTTT
TRBJ1-2	.	TRBV5-1	many	CASREGPTDYGYTF	TGCGCCAGCAGGGAGGGGCCGACGGACTATGGCTACACCTTC
TRBJ1-4	.	TRBV20-1	many	CSARLGNNEKLFF	TGCAGTGCTAGATTGGGGAACAATGAAAAACTGTTTTTT
TRBJ1-2	.	TRBV10-3	.	CAISPKQARLVGGYTF	TGTGCCATCAGCCCGAAACAGGCGAGGTTAGTCGGTGGCTACACCTTC